These 21 T cell receptor beta chains share one sample of origin, sequenced in a study of blood T cell repertoires in COVID-19 (dated by TCRdb to the early 2020s). Receptors were amplified or captured by the immunoSEQ multiplex PCR assay. What TCRdb holds here is the immuneACCESS table cut down to in-frame rearrangements. Part of the clones is not present; checked against another copy, under half of the missing clones reflect an unresolved V gene, and the others are unexplained. This sample holds 100,000 to 150,000 clones; roughly 90% were observed only once. Around 20% of the sample is taken by the ten largest. Material: peripheral blood. The receptors were gathered from a man aged 45-60 years with active or convalescent COVID-19.

In this sample, this clone turned up once. The chain employs TRBV11-2 and TRBJ2-2, with 8 bases matching TRBD2. CDR1 and CDR2 from the germline V gene are SGHAT and FQNNGV. The V gene end was trimmed by 5 bases and the J gene end by 2 bases; junction bases not matched to a gene: 10. There are 17 residues in the CDR3. The CDR3 nucleotides read TGTGCCAGCAGCCCGCGGAAACTAGCGGCTAACACCGGGGAGCTGTTTTTT. Translated: CASSPRKLAANTGELFF.

The chain links TRBV4-2 to TRBJ2-1, with unresolved D. The CDR3 totals 13 residues. Germline-derived CDR1 and CDR2 are LGHNA and YNFKEQ. V was trimmed by 0 bases and J by 9 bases, leaving 9 bases between them. Here the CDR3 reads CASSQDGLAEQFF. The CDR3 coding sequence is TGTGCCAGCAGCCAAGATGGCCTCGCTGAGCAGTTCTTC.

The chain employs TRBV10-3 and TRBJ2-3; weak D call: TRBD1 (5 bases). This CDR3 is built from 13 residues. Germline values: CDR1 ENHRY, CDR2 SYGVKD. Trimming removed 3 bases at V and 6 bases at J, with 10 bases between. CDR3 nucleotides: TGTGCCATCAGTGAATCAGGGCGCGATACGCAGTATTTT. Residues: CAISESGRDTQYF.

The chain joins TRBV18 to TRBJ2-1; maybe TRBD1 (6 bases). The V gene's germline CDR1 is KGHSH and CDR2 LQKENI. The V and J ends lost 3 bases and 8 bases respectively, with 17 bases between them. There are 15 residues in the CDR3. The CDR3 region is CASSPLRGPQDEQFF. Written as DNA, the CDR3 is TGTGCCAGCTCACCTCTCAGGGGACCCCAGGATGAGCAGTTCTTC.

The chain carries TRBV9 and TRBJ2-3, with 9 positions matching TRBD1. CDR3 size: 15 residues. Trimming cost V 4 bases and J 1 base; bases outside gene matches: 4. The germline V gene has CDR1 SGDLS and CDR2 YYNGEE. The CDR3 coding sequence is TGTGCCAGCAGCATTACAGGGGGCGGCACAGATACGCAGTATTTT. Its protein product is CASSITGGGTDTQYF.

In its sample, this clone was seen once. The V gene is TRBV29-1, the J gene TRBJ1-6; D not certain. Trimming removed 5 bases from V and 6 bases from J, with 11 bases in between. The CDR3 loop spans 13 amino acids. Germline V gives CDR1 SQVTM, CDR2 ANQGSEA. The DNA of the CDR3 is TGCAGCGTTAGGCGGAGTCGTAATTCACCCCTCCACTTT. It encodes CSVRRSRNSPLHF.

The genes are TRBV5-1 and TRBJ1-1; 8 bases fit TRBD1. Germline loops: CDR1 SGHRS, CDR2 YFSETQ. The ends lost 5 bases at V and 1 base at J; junction bases unmatched: 10. CDR3 length: 16 amino acids. The DNA for the CDR3 is TGCGCCAGCAGGATATCGTCCGGGACAGGGAACACTGAAGCTTTCTTT. This gives the protein CASRISSGTGNTEAFF.

The J gene is TRBJ2-3, the V gene TRBV7-2; 9 bases are shared with TRBD2. The CDR3 extends over 16 amino acids. The trim removed 5 bases at V and 2 bases at J, leaving 8 bases unmatched. Germline V gives CDR1 SGHTA, CDR2 FQGNSA. The CDR3 sequence is CASSPRGGANTDTQYF. CDR3 coding DNA: TGTGCCAGCAGCCCACGCGGGGGGGCCAACACAGATACGCAGTATTTT.

The V call is TRBV19, the J call TRBJ2-2; perhaps TRBD2 as D (5 bases). Germline CDR1 and CDR2: LNHDA and SQIVND (reference sequence). V dropped 7 bases and J dropped 3 bases, with 12 bases sitting between them. The CDR3 consists of 14 residues. The CDR3 here is CASNHGVDTGELFF. Here the CDR3 DNA reads TGTGCCAGTAACCACGGGGTGGACACCGGGGAGCTGTTTTTT. Full variable domain (outside the CDR3, taken from reference TRBV19 and TRBJ2-2): DGGITQSPKYLFRKEGQNVTLSCEQNLNHDAMYWYRQDPGQGLRLIYYSQIVNDFQKGDIAEGYSVSREKKESFPLTVTSAQKNPTAFYLCASNHGVDTGELFFGEGSRLTVL.

The rearrangement uses TRBV4-3 and TRBJ2-2, with D tentatively TRBD1 (5 bases). CDR1 and CDR2 (germline): LGHNA, YSLEER. V was pared by 1 base and J by 1 base, with 10 bases between. The CDR3 runs 16 residues. The CDR3: CASSQGVDRNTGELFF. The CDR3 DNA is TGCGCCAGCAGCCAAGGGGTAGACAGGAACACCGGGGAGCTGTTTTTT.

The rearrangement joins TRBV10-3 to TRBJ1-2; 8 bases agree with TRBD1. J was trimmed by 6 bases and V by 3 bases; bases with no gene match: 6. The CDR3 totals 14 residues. The germline V gene encodes CDR1 ENHRY and CDR2 SYGVKD. The DNA of the CDR3 is TGTGCCATCAGTGATCGGACAGGGAAGGATGGCTACACCTTC. Translation: CAISDRTGKDGYTF.

CDR3 region: CASSERQNTGELFF. The CDR3 DNA reads TGTGCCAGCAGCGAGAGGCAGAACACCGGGGAGCTGTTTTTT. The V gene is TRBV6-4, the J gene TRBJ2-2; D unclear. The V gene lost 6 bases and the J gene lost 1 base, with 9 bases spanning the gap. Germline V gene lookup returns CDR1 MRHNA and CDR2 SNTAGT. This CDR3 spans 14 amino acids.

The rearrangement links TRBV25-1 to TRBJ2-1, with no clear D. V was shortened by 8 bases and J by 3 bases, with 14 bases between the two germline ends. CDR1 is MGHDK and CDR2 is SYGVNS in the germline V gene. The length of the CDR3 is 14 residues. The CDR3 reads CASQATGLYNEQFF. The CDR3 nucleotides read TGTGCCAGCCAAGCCACGGGTCTCTACAATGAGCAGTTCTTC. The complete variable domain, with remaining parts taken from reference TRBV25-1 and TRBJ2-1, reads EADIYQTPRYLVIGTGKKITLECSQTMGHDKMYWYQQDPGMELHLIHYSYGVNSTEKGDLSSESTVSRIRTEHFPLTLESARPSHTSQYLCASQATGLYNEQFFGPGTRLTVL.

The CDR3 sequence is CASRQQKNTGELFF. The CDR3 DNA is TGTGCCAGTAGGCAACAGAAGAACACCGGGGAGCTGTTTTTT. The genes are TRBV19 and TRBJ2-2; D is unresolved. V dropped 6 bases and J dropped 1 base, with 9 bases sitting between them. CDR1 is LNHDA, CDR2 SQIVND, per germline (reference sequence). There are 14 residues in the CDR3. The full variable domain, with the rest looked up from reference TRBV19 and TRBJ2-2, is DGGITQSPKYLFRKEGQNVTLSCEQNLNHDAMYWYRQDPGQGLRLIYYSQIVNDFQKGDIAEGYSVSREKKESFPLTVTSAQKNPTAFYLCASRQQKNTGELFFGEGSRLTVL.

The chain recombines TRBV2 with TRBJ1-4, with D possibly matching TRBD1 (5 bases). The germline V and J ends were trimmed by 6 bases and 5 bases, with 25 bases remaining between them. The CDR3 length is 18 residues. Germline V gene lookup returns CDR1 SNHLY and CDR2 FYNNEI. CDR3 amino acids: CASRPFGGTGTANEKLFF. The CDR3 DNA reads as TGTGCCAGCAGGCCATTCGGGGGGACGGGCACGGCGAATGAAAAACTGTTTTTT. The complete variable domain, with remaining parts taken from reference TRBV2 and TRBJ1-4, reads EPEVTQTPSHQVTQMGQEVILRCVPISNHLYFYWYRQILGQKVEFLVSFYNNEISEKSEIFDDQFSVERPDGSNFTLKIRSTKLEDSAMYFCASRPFGGTGTANEKLFFGSGTQLSVL.

The chain couples TRBV19 to TRBJ2-7, with TRBD2 matching over 9 bases. This CDR3 has 14 residues. Unmatched junction bases numbered 6, after V lost 6 bases and J lost 3 bases. Per germline, CDR1 LNHDA and CDR2 SQIVND (reference sequence). The CDR3 DNA reads as TGTGCCAGTAGAGCTAGCGGGGAATTCTACGAGCAGTACTTC. This translates into CASRASGEFYEQYF.

The rearrangement links TRBV5-4 to TRBJ2-7, with 9 nucleotides matching TRBD1. V lost 4 bases and J lost 2; bases outside the gene matches: 10. This CDR3 is built from 16 residues. The germline V gene encodes CDR1 SGHNT and CDR2 YYREEE (reference sequence). The CDR3 sequence is CASSTRGTGKPYEQYF. DNA of the CDR3: TGTGCCAGCAGCACTAGGGGGACAGGGAAACCCTACGAGCAGTACTTC.

This chain connects TRBV2 to TRBJ1-5, with unresolved D. This CDR3 is 14 amino acids long. The V gene lost 6 bases and the J gene lost 3 bases, with 12 bases spanning the gap. The V gene's germline CDR1 is SNHLY and CDR2 FYNNEI. The CDR3 sequence: CASSLGRVNQPQHF. CDR3 coding DNA: TGTGCCAGCAGCCTTGGGAGGGTCAATCAGCCCCAGCATTTT. The whole variable domain, remainder taken from reference TRBV2 and TRBJ1-5, is EPEVTQTPSHQVTQMGQEVILRCVPISNHLYFYWYRQILGQKVEFLVSFYNNEISEKSEIFDDQFSVERPDGSNFTLKIRSTKLEDSAMYFCASSLGRVNQPQHFGDGTRLSIL.

The chain carries TRBV3-1 (or the pseudogene TRBV3-2) and TRBJ2-1; the match to TRBD2 covers 10 bases. V dropped 0 bases and J dropped 5; count of bases not matched to a gene: 1. CDR3 size: 15 residues. Germline CDR1 reads LGHDT; CDR2 reads YNNKEL (reference sequence). CDR3 amino acids: CASSQETSGDNEQFF. The CDR3 DNA reads TGTGCCAGCAGCCAAGAAACTAGCGGGGACAATGAGCAGTTCTTC.

V usage is TRBV7-2 and J usage is TRBJ2-7, with 8 bases matching TRBD1. Per the germline V gene, CDR1 is SGHTA and CDR2 is FQGNSA. Trimming cost V 5 bases and J 1 base; bases outside gene matches: 10. CDR3 length equals 16 residues. DNA for the CDR3: TGTGCCAGCAGCAGAGCAGCCGGGACAGGATCCTACGAGCAGTACTTC. This gives the protein CASSRAAGTGSYEQYF.

The chain recombines TRBV29-1 with TRBJ2-1; TRBD1 is a possible D gene (6 bases). Per germline, CDR1 SQVTM and CDR2 ANQGSEA. CDR3 length: 13 amino acids. Deletions cut 6 bases from V and 9 bases from J, with 18 bases between. CDR3 in amino acids: CSVRRDTPFEQFF. DNA for the CDR3: TGCAGCGTGCGCCGGGACACCCCGTTTGAGCAGTTCTTC.